The 28 T cell receptor beta chains below come from one sample, sequenced in a study of blood T cell repertoires in COVID-19. The repertoire was sequenced with immunoSEQ multiplex PCR; TCRdb's copy has only in-frame clones and lacks some. This sample has about 240,000 clones; about four fifths occur once, and the top ten carry roughly 3.4%. Source material: peripheral blood. The receptors stem from a woman under 30 with acute or convalescent COVID-19.

The chain is built from TRBV19 and TRBJ1-2, with D possibly matching TRBD1 (6 bases). CDR3 length: 15 residues. V was pared by 4 bases and J by 6 bases, with 18 bases between. Germline CDR1 is LNHDA and CDR2 is SQIVND (reference sequence). The CDR3 DNA follows: TGTGCCAGTAGTACCGACTCCCGACAGGCGGATGGCTACACCTTC. Translated, it gives CASSTDSRQADGYTF.

This chain links TRBV7-2 with TRBJ1-3, with D possibly matching TRBD1 (6 bases). Trimming cost V 5 bases and J 0 bases, with 17 bases left between them. The V gene's germline CDR1 is SGHTA and CDR2 FQGNSA. CDR3 size: 17 residues. DNA for the CDR3: TGTGCCAGCAGCCCTAGCCCGGACAGAAGCTCTGGAAACACCATATATTTT. Amino acid sequence: CASSPSPDRSSGNTIYF.

The genes are TRBV2 and TRBJ1-6; a weak D match, TRBD1 (6 bases). Trimming shortened V by 1 base and J by 7 bases, and 11 bases separated the two germline ends. This CDR3 contains 15 residues. Germline loops: CDR1 SNHLY, CDR2 FYNNEI. The CDR3 bases are TGTGCCAGCAGTGAAGTGGGACACCTAAATTCACCCCTCCACTTT. Translation: CASSEVGHLNSPLHF.

J is TRBJ2-5 and V is TRBV4-3; 13 bases fit TRBD2. The CDR3 extends over 18 amino acids. J was trimmed by 5 bases and V by 3 bases; bases with no gene match: 12. Germline CDR1 reads LGHNA; CDR2 reads YSLEER. DNA of the CDR3: TGCGCCAGCAGCCAGACTACTAGCGGGAGGGCCTTCGGGGAGACCCAGTACTTC. Residues: CASSQTTSGRAFGETQYF.

The chain couples TRBV7-8 to TRBJ1-2; weak D call: TRBD1 (6 bases). This CDR3 is built from 13 residues. V lost 1 base, J lost 7 bases, and 10 bases lay in between. Germline V gene sequence: CDR1 SGHVS, CDR2 FQNEAQ. CDR3 nucleotide sequence: TGTGCCAGCAGCTTAGGAGGGGGGGCTGGCTACACCTTC. It translates to CASSLGGGAGYTF.

The V and J genes are TRBV7-3 and TRBJ2-1, with unresolved D. CDR1 is SGHTA, CDR2 FQGTGA, per germline. V lost 7 bases, J lost 0 bases, and 10 bases lay in between. CDR3 length: 14 amino acids. The CDR3 coding sequence is TGTGCCAGCAAGGCGGATAGCTCCTACAATGAGCAGTTCTTC. The encoded protein is CASKADSSYNEQFF.

The rearrangement links TRBV30 to TRBJ2-1; TRBD1 agrees at 9 bases. Germline V gives CDR1 GTSNPN, CDR2 SVGIG (reference sequence). This CDR3 spans 16 amino acids. The V gene end was trimmed by 3 bases and the J gene end by 4 bases; junction bases not matched to a gene: 10. This chain's CDR3 is CAWRHPDRGEYNEQFF. The DNA of the CDR3 is TGTGCCTGGAGGCATCCGGACAGGGGAGAGTACAATGAGCAGTTCTTC. The entire variable domain, with the rest obtained from reference TRBV30 and TRBJ2-1, is as follows: SQTIHQWPATLVQPVGSPLSLECTVEGTSNPNLYWYRQAAGRGLQLLFYSVGIGQISSEVPQNLSASRPQDRQFILSSKKLLLSDSGFYLCAWRHPDRGEYNEQFFGPGTRLTVL.

The chain employs TRBV6-4 and TRBJ2-3; a weak D match, TRBD2 (6 bases). Trimming took 2 bases from V and 0 from J, leaving 9 bases between them. CDR1 is MRHNA and CDR2 is SNTAGT in the germline V gene. CDR3 size: 15 residues. The CDR3 sequence is CASSDVGGSTDTQYF. CDR3 in DNA: TGTGCCAGCAGTGACGTGGGAGGAAGCACAGATACGCAGTATTTT.

The rearrangement joins TRBV5-1 to TRBJ2-1, with TRBD2 identical over 10 bases. Losses at the gene ends were 4 bases for V and 5 bases for J; bases not matched to a gene: 15. Germline V CDR1 and CDR2: SGHRS, YFSETQ. This CDR3 is 18 amino acids long. The CDR3 nucleotides are TGCGCCAGCAGCCCGGGACTAGCGACAATTAAAAGGGACAATGAGCAGTTCTTC. Protein product: CASSPGLATIKRDNEQFF.

V gene TRBV27 combines with J gene TRBJ1-2; no clear D. The CDR3 has 13 residues. Germline V gene sequence: CDR1 MNHEY, CDR2 SMNVEV (reference sequence). Deletions cut 3 bases from V and 7 bases from J, with 12 bases between. The CDR3 nucleotides are TGTGCCAGCAGTTTTTCGGGGAATTTTGGCTACACCTTC. Its protein product is CASSFSGNFGYTF.

The chain couples TRBV11-2 to TRBJ2-3; a possible D gene is TRBD2 (5 bases). V lost 2 bases to trimming and J lost 3 bases, with 24 bases between them. The CDR3 contains 19 residues. Germline loops: CDR1 SGHAT, CDR2 FQNNGV. CDR3 protein: CASSLFPSSVITTTDTQYF. Written as DNA, the CDR3 is TGTGCCAGCAGCTTATTTCCTAGCTCAGTAATAACGACAACAGATACGCAGTATTTT.

This clone was counted once. The chain links TRBV5-8 to TRBJ2-5, with TRBD1 matching 7 bases. Losses at the gene ends were 3 bases for V and 1 base for J; bases not matched to a gene: 15. This CDR3 contains 18 residues. Per germline, CDR1 SGHTS and CDR2 YDEGEE. The CDR3 region has the DNA TGTGCCAGCAGCTCGGGACAGTTCTTTGGGACAGTCCAAGAGACCCAGTACTTC. This sequence encodes CASSSGQFFGTVQETQYF.

CDR3 sequence (DNA): TGTGCCAGCAGCCGTGGGCGGACAGGCGAGAACACTGAAGCTTTCTTT. Translated, it gives CASSRGRTGENTEAFF. V gene TRBV9 combines with J gene TRBJ1-1; 7 positions agree with TRBD1. This CDR3 contains 16 residues. Germline V CDR1 and CDR2: SGDLS, YYNGEE. J lost 1 base, V lost 4 bases, and 10 bases had no gene match.

A few counts support this clone. The chain recombines TRBV5-6 with TRBJ1-4, with TRBD1 matching 10 bases. There are 17 residues in the CDR3. CDR1 is SGHDT and CDR2 is YYEEEE in the germline V gene. Trimming cost V 1 base and J 8 bases; bases outside gene matches: 11. The CDR3 coding sequence is TGTGCCAGCAGCTTGTGGGGACCGACAGGGGGCGAGGAAAAACTGTTTTTT. Residues: CASSLWGPTGGEEKLFF.

The rearrangement links TRBV5-4 to TRBJ2-7, with D tentatively TRBD2 (7 bases). The CDR3 consists of 14 residues. Between the trimmed V and J ends, which lost 3 bases and 4 bases, there was a span of 14 bases. Germline loops: CDR1 SGHNT, CDR2 YYREEE (reference sequence). CDR3 in amino acids: CASSWGGQAYEQYF. CDR3 coding DNA: TGTGCCAGCAGCTGGGGGGGACAAGCTTACGAGCAGTACTTC.

V is TRBV11-1 and J is TRBJ1-1, with no clear D. Germline CDR1 SGHAT, CDR2 FQDESV (reference sequence). Trimming took 1 base from V and 0 from J, leaving 6 bases between them. The CDR3 extends over 14 amino acids. The CDR3 DNA sequence: TGTGCCAGCAGCTTAGGGGCCGTGAACACTGAAGCTTTCTTT. Translated, it gives CASSLGAVNTEAFF.

This clone was detected only a few times. The chain combines TRBV6-5 with TRBJ1-4, with D possibly matching TRBD1 (5 bases). From germline, CDR1 is MNHEY and CDR2 SVGAGI. CDR3 length: 14 amino acids. V was shortened by 5 bases and J by 2 bases, with 9 bases between the two germline ends. CDR3 region: CASSLGGTNEKLFF. In DNA form, the CDR3 reads TGTGCCAGCAGTCTCGGGGGGACTAATGAAAAACTGTTTTTT.

J is TRBJ1-4 and V is TRBV19; TRBD1 matches at 7 bases. Per germline, CDR1 LNHDA and CDR2 SQIVND (reference sequence). The CDR3 runs 13 residues. V was pared by 10 bases and J by 5 bases, with 7 bases of the junction left unmatched. The CDR3 sequence: CATGPTGNEKLFF. The CDR3 DNA reads TGTGCCACCGGACCGACAGGGAATGAAAAACTGTTTTTT.

J is TRBJ2-5 and V is TRBV3-1 (or the pseudogene TRBV3-2); 12 nucleotides match TRBD2. This CDR3 contains 19 residues. Germline V lookup: CDR1 LGHDT, CDR2 YNNKEL (reference sequence). The junction had 11 bases not matched to a gene; V was cut back by 1 base and J by 2 bases. Here the CDR3 DNA reads TGTGCCAGCAGCCAAGGTATCGGGCTAGCGGGAGGGAGGCAAGAGACCCAGTACTTC. Translating gives CASSQGIGLAGGRQETQYF.

V and J are TRBV5-5 and TRBJ2-2, with D perhaps TRBD1 (6 bases). Trimming took off 0 bases at V and 2 bases at J, with 14 bases between the two ends. Germline V gene sequence: CDR1 SGHKS, CDR2 YYEKEE (reference sequence). The CDR3 runs to 17 residues. The CDR3 DNA reads TGTGCCAGCAGCTTGGAGTGGCAGGGGATAAACACCGGGGAGCTGTTTTTT. Translating it yields CASSLEWQGINTGELFF.

Concerning this clone itself: Different DNA sequences within this sample yield the same CDR3. This chain joins TRBV5-6 and TRBJ1-5; tentative D call: TRBD1 (6 bases). V was cut by 0 bases and J by 7 bases, with 8 bases left in between. This CDR3 spans 13 amino acids. Germline CDR1 is SGHDT and CDR2 is YYEEEE. CDR3 sequence (DNA): TGTGCCAGCAGCTTGGGGGGGCTCCAGCCCCAGCATTTT. Amino acids: CASSLGGLQPQHF. Variable domain in full (rest from reference TRBV5-6 and TRBJ1-5): DAGVTQSPTHLIKTRGQQVTLRCSPKSGHDTVSWYQQALGQGPQFIFQYYEEEERQRGNFPDRFSGHQFPNYSSELNVNALLLGDSALYLCASSLGGLQPQHFGDGTRLSIL.

V usage is TRBV9 and J usage is TRBJ2-3; D remains ambiguous. The CDR3 runs to 16 residues. Trimming removed 0 bases at V and 0 bases at J, with 11 bases between. CDR1 SGDLS and CDR2 YYNGEE come from the germline V gene. The CDR3 protein is CASSVGHARSTDTQYF. CDR3 bases: TGTGCCAGCAGCGTAGGGCACGCACGCAGCACAGATACGCAGTATTTT.

The CDR3 here is CSASTGVSYEQYF. Written as DNA, the CDR3 is TGCAGTGCTAGTACGGGGGTATCCTACGAGCAGTACTTC. V and J are TRBV20-1 and TRBJ2-7; a weak D match, TRBD2 (6 bases). Looked up from germline, CDR1 is DFQATT and CDR2 is SNEGSKA (reference sequence). The CDR3 runs to 13 residues. V gave up 3 bases and J gave up 1 base, with 10 bases separating them.

The gene calls are TRBV6-4 and TRBJ2-6, with 8 positions matching TRBD1. The V and J ends lost 5 bases and 0 bases, in that order; junction bases with no gene match: 6. Per germline, CDR1 MRHNA and CDR2 SNTAGT. The CDR3 runs 17 residues. The CDR3: CASSISTGGSGANVLTF. The CDR3 DNA sequence: TGTGCCAGCAGTATCTCTACAGGGGGCTCTGGGGCCAACGTCCTGACTTTC.

The rearrangement links TRBV5-7 to TRBJ1-3, with D possibly matching TRBD1 (5 bases). TRBV5-7 is placed among ORFs of uncertain function. The V and J ends lost 5 bases and 8 bases respectively, with 23 bases between them. This CDR3 has 16 residues. The CDR3 nucleotides read TGTGCCAGCAGTCCAGTCAGGCCTCAGGAGGGACACACCATATATTTT. As protein: CASSPVRPQEGHTIYF.

The V and J genes are TRBV24-1 and TRBJ2-1; D not certain. The germline V and J ends were trimmed by 7 bases and 4 bases, with 4 bases remaining between them. Germline V gives CDR1 KGHDR, CDR2 SFDVKD. This CDR3 spans 11 amino acids. The CDR3 protein is CATSQYNEQFF. The CDR3 DNA reads as TGTGCCACCAGCCAGTACAATGAGCAGTTCTTC.

This sequence joins TRBV29-1 and TRBJ1-5; possible D gene TRBD1, 5 bases. Trimming removed 1 base at V and 7 bases at J, with 11 bases between. The CDR3 sequence is 13 residues long. Per the germline V gene, CDR1 is SQVTM and CDR2 is ANQGSEA. Written as DNA, the CDR3 is TGCAGCGTTGAAGTAGGGGTAGGACAGCCCCAGCATTTT. Protein product: CSVEVGVGQPQHF. The full variable domain, rest sourced from reference TRBV29-1 and TRBJ1-5, is SAVISQKPSRDICQRGTSLTIQCQVDSQVTMMFWYRQQPGQSLTLIATANQGSEATYESGFVIDKFPISRPNLTFSTLTVSNMSPEDSSIYLCSVEVGVGQPQHFGDGTRLSIL.

The chain is built from TRBV6-2 or TRBV6-3 and TRBJ1-1; a possible D gene is TRBD1 (6 bases). V was trimmed by 5 bases and J by 4 bases, leaving 11 bases between them. Germline loops: CDR1 MNHEY, CDR2 SVGEGT. The CDR3 covers 13 residues. CDR3 DNA: TGTGCCAGCAGTGCACAGGGTCCCACTGAAGCTTTCTTT. Its translation is CASSAQGPTEAFF.